These 18 T cell receptor beta chains were all obtained from the same sample, sequenced in a study of beta chain features in type 1 diabetes. Expressed TCRB transcripts were sequenced, since all the RNA that had been isolated was reverse transcribed. The assay was immunoSEQ multiplex PCR, and TCRdb's table has in-frame clones only and misses some. The sample records fewer than 250,000 clones, around 9.6% being singletons. The specimen was naive CD4+ T cells from blood. All receptors come from a woman aged 18 to 35 in good health.

This clone was found once. V and J are TRBV10-2 and TRBJ2-7; 7 bases line up with TRBD1. CDR3 size: 14 residues. In germline, CDR1 is WSHSY, CDR2 SAAADI. The J segment lost 2 bases and the V segment lost 1 base, leaving 2 bases of the junction unmatched. CDR3 DNA sequence: TGCGCCAGCAGTGAGTGGGACAGCCCCTACGAGCAGTACTTC. It translates to CASSEWDSPYEQYF.

The V call is TRBV7-9, the J call TRBJ1-1; D uncertain. Trimming cost V 4 bases and J 3 bases, with 9 bases left between them. Germline assignment: CDR1 SEHNR and CDR2 FQNEAQ (reference sequence). There are 13 residues in the CDR3. As DNA, the CDR3 is TGTGCCAGCAGCTCGGTGCGCGACACTGAAGCTTTCTTT. Its protein product is CASSSVRDTEAFF.

This clone was observed a few times. The rearrangement joins TRBV25-1 to TRBJ1-5; 10 bases fit TRBD1. The length of the CDR3 is 16 residues. Germline assignment: CDR1 MGHDK and CDR2 SYGVNS. V shed 4 bases and J 2 bases; nucleotides not matched to a gene: 5. The CDR3 nucleotides are TGTGCCAGCAGTGGGGACAGGGGAGTTGGCAATCAGCCCCAGCATTTT. This codes for CASSGDRGVGNQPQHF.

The chain joins TRBV4-1 to TRBJ2-3, with 9 bases lining up with TRBD2. Unmatched junction bases numbered 16, after V lost 8 bases and J lost 1 base. Germline-derived CDR1 and CDR2 are MGHRA and YSYEKL. This CDR3 is 18 amino acids long. CDR3 amino acids: CASPAPPRPSGGTDTQYF. The DNA of the CDR3 is TGCGCCAGCCCTGCGCCCCCCCGCCCTAGCGGGGGCACAGATACGCAGTATTTT.

The chain joins TRBV6-5 to TRBJ1-1, with D unclear. The CDR3 extends over 12 amino acids. Trimming cost V 5 bases and J 1 base, with 5 bases left between them. Germline CDR1 is MNHEY and CDR2 is SVGAGI. Here the CDR3 reads CASSSPNTEAFF. In DNA, the CDR3 is TGTGCCAGCAGTAGCCCGAACACTGAAGCTTTCTTT.

This clone came up a few times. The chain carries TRBV6-5 and TRBJ2-7; D not certain. Germline V gene lookup returns CDR1 MNHEY and CDR2 SVGAGI. Trimming removed 5 bases from V and 7 bases from J, with 9 bases in between. The CDR3 consists of 11 residues. The CDR3 nucleotides read TGTGCCAGCAGTGAATCGAGAGAGCAGTACTTC. This codes for CASSESREQYF.

The gene calls are TRBV5-8 and TRBJ1-1, with D hard to call. Germline loops: CDR1 SGHTS, CDR2 YDEGEE. V was pared by 3 bases and J by 11 bases, with 11 bases between. This CDR3 comprises 11 residues. This CDR3 is CASSSLFAAFF. CDR3 DNA: TGTGCCAGCAGCTCCTTATTTGCGGCTTTCTTT.

This clone was observed a handful of times. The V and J genes are TRBV5-4 and TRBJ1-1; D gene ambiguous. Trimming removed 0 bases from V and 1 base from J, with 4 bases in between. The CDR3 has 13 residues. The germline gives CDR1 SGHNT, CDR2 YYREEE (reference sequence). The CDR3 spells CASSLGGNTEAFF. Written as DNA, the CDR3 is TGTGCCAGCAGCTTGGGAGGGAACACTGAAGCTTTCTTT. Looking up the rest from reference TRBV5-4 and TRBJ1-1 gives the full variable domain: ETGVTQSPTHLIKTRGQQVTLRCSSQSGHNTVSWYQQALGQGPQFIFQYYREEENGRGNFPPRFSGLQFPNYSSELNVNALELDDSALYLCASSLGGNTEAFFGQGTRLTVV.

This clone showed up just a few times. The chain is built from TRBV27 and TRBJ2-1, with TRBD2 matching 11 bases. The CDR3 loop spans 13 amino acids. Trimming at V came to 4 bases and at J to 13 bases, leaving 6 bases not matched to a gene. Germline V CDR1 and CDR2: MNHEY, SMNVEV (reference sequence). In DNA, the CDR3 is TGTGCCAGCAGTTCCCTACTAGCGGGGGTACAGTTCTTC. It codes for CASSSLLAGVQFF.

The J gene is TRBJ1-1, the V gene TRBV19; 8 nucleotides align to TRBD1. The CDR3 loop spans 14 amino acids. Unmatched junction bases numbered 5, after V lost 8 bases and J lost 0 bases. Per germline, CDR1 LNHDA and CDR2 SQIVND (reference sequence). The CDR3 region has the DNA TGTGCCAGTTTAGACAGGGGTATGAACACTGAAGCTTTCTTT. Its protein product is CASLDRGMNTEAFF.

This clone was found a few times. The chain combines TRBV5-1 with TRBJ2-1; a possible D gene is TRBD2 (5 bases). V was shortened by 4 bases and J by 2 bases, with 13 bases between the two germline ends. CDR1 is SGHRS and CDR2 is YFSETQ in the germline V gene. The CDR3 has 15 residues. The CDR3 loop reads CASSDGLAAYNEQFF. DNA for the CDR3: TGCGCCAGCAGCGACGGACTGGCGGCCTACAATGAGCAGTTCTTC.

This clone was detected only a few times. The rearrangement links TRBV10-3 to TRBJ2-7; D unclear. The length of the CDR3 is 14 residues. Germline-derived CDR1 and CDR2 are ENHRY and SYGVKD. V lost 3 bases to trimming and J lost 4 bases, with 13 bases between them. Written as DNA, the CDR3 is TGTGCCATCAGTGACAACTCCGACGGGTACGAGCAGTACTTC. Translating it yields CAISDNSDGYEQYF.

The chain employs TRBV6-1 and TRBJ2-3; a weak D match, TRBD1 (6 bases). The CDR3 is 14 amino acids. CDR1 and CDR2 (germline): MNHNS, SASEGT. Trimming left V 10 bases short and J 2 bases short, with 16 bases between. CDR3 region: CATLGQTTTDTQYF. The CDR3 bases are TGTGCCACTCTAGGACAGACAACCACAGATACGCAGTATTTT.

The chain employs TRBV11-2 and TRBJ2-5; D unresolved. CDR3 length: 15 residues. Germline V gives CDR1 SGHAT, CDR2 FQNNGV. V was trimmed by 0 bases and J by 3 bases, leaving 11 bases between them. CDR3 residues: CASSLDQNRKETQYF. The CDR3 coding sequence is TGTGCCAGCAGCTTAGATCAGAACAGAAAAGAGACCCAGTACTTC. Filled out from reference TRBV11-2 and TRBJ2-5, the complete variable domain reads EAGVAQSPRYKIIEKRQSVAFWCNPISGHATLYWYQQILGQGPKLLIQFQNNGVVDDSQLPKDRFSAERLKGVDSTLKIQPAKLEDSAVYLCASSLDQNRKETQYFGPGTRLLVL.

A remark on this clone: This sample includes further DNA sequences coding for the same CDR3. This chain links TRBV30 with TRBJ1-1, with a possible D match to TRBD1 (5 bases). Trimming removed 1 base from V and 5 bases from J, with 11 bases in between. CDR3 length equals 13 residues. Germline assignment: CDR1 GTSNPN and CDR2 SVGIG (reference sequence). For the CDR3, the DNA is TGTGCCTGGAGTGGACGGGGGGGGACTGAAGCTTTCTTT. This sequence encodes CAWSGRGGTEAFF.

This clone was seen only a few times. The chain links TRBV19 to TRBJ2-2; D is unresolved. CDR3 length equals 14 residues. The germline V gene encodes CDR1 LNHDA and CDR2 SQIVND (reference sequence). Deletions cut 7 bases from V and 4 bases from J, with 13 bases between. As DNA, the CDR3 is TGTGCCAGTACACAGCTCCCAACCACCGGGGAGCTGTTTTTT. Its translation: CASTQLPTTGELFF.

Regarding this clone: Other DNA sequences of this sample code for an identical CDR3. The chain carries TRBV7-8 and TRBJ1-5, with 8 positions matching TRBD1. The CDR3 length is 15 residues. The V gene's germline CDR1 is SGHVS and CDR2 FQNEAQ. Trimming took 1 base from V and 3 from J; bases not matched to a gene: 2. The CDR3 protein is CASSLGTGSNQPQHF. CDR3 bases: TGTGCCAGCAGCTTAGGGACAGGGTCCAATCAGCCCCAGCATTTT.

V is TRBV18 and J is TRBJ2-7; TRBD1 matches 7 bases. This CDR3 spans 14 amino acids. Germline V gene data show CDR1 as KGHSH and CDR2 as LQKENI. V lost 4 bases, J lost 2 bases, and 5 bases stayed unmatched. The CDR3 protein is CASSLRTGTYEQYF. In DNA, the CDR3 is TGTGCCAGCTCACTGCGGACAGGCACCTACGAGCAGTACTTC.